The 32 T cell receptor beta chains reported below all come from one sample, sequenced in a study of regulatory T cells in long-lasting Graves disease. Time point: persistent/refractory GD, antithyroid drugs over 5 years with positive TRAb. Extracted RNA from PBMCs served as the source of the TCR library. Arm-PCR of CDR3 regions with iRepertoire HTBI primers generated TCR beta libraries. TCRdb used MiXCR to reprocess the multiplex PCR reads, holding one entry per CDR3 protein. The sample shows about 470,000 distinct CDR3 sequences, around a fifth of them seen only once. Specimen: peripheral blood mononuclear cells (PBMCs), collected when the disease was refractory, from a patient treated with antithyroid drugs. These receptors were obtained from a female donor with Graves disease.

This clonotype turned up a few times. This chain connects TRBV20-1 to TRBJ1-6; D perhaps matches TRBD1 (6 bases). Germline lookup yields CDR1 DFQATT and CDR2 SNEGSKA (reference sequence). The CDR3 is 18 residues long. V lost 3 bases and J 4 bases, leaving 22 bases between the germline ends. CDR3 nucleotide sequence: TGCAGTGCTAGGCAAACAGTTACAGGGAACTCTTATAATTCACCCCTCCACTTT. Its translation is CSARQTVTGNSYNSPLHF.

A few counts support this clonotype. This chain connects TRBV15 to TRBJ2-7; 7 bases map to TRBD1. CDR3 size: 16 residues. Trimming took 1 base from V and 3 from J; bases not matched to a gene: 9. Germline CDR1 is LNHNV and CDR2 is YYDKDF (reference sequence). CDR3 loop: CATSRVPQGSLYEQYF. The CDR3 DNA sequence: TGTGCCACCAGCAGAGTCCCACAGGGGTCCCTCTACGAGCAGTACTTC.

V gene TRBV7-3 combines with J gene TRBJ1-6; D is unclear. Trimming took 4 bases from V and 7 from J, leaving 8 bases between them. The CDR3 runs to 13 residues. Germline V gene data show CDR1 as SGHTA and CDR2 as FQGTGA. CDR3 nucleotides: TGTGCCAGCAGCTCTGGCCCGAATTCACCCCTCCACTTT. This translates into CASSSGPNSPLHF.

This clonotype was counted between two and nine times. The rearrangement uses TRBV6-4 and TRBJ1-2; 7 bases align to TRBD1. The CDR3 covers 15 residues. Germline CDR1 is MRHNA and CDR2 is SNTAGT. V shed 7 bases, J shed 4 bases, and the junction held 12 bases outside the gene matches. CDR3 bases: TGTGCCAGCAATCCACCGGGACAGCAGAGCTATGGCTACACCTTC. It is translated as CASNPPGQQSYGYTF.

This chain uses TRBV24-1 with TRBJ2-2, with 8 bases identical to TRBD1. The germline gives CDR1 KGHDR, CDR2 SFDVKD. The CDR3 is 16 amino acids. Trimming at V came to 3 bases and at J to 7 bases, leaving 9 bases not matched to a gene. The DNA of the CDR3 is TGTGCCACCAGTGATCCGGACAGGGTTTCAAGCGGGGAGCTGTTTTTT. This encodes CATSDPDRVSSGELFF.

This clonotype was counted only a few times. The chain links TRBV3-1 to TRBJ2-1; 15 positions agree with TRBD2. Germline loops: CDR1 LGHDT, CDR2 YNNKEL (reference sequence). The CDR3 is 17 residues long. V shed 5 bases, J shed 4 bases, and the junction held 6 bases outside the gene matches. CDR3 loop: CASSDIGTSGRYNEQFF. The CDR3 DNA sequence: TGTGCCAGCAGCGATATCGGGACTAGCGGGAGGTACAATGAGCAGTTCTTC.

Here the CDR3 reads CASSQTSGVETQYF. Written as DNA, the CDR3 is TGCGCCAGCAGCCAGACTAGCGGGGTTGAGACCCAGTACTTC. The rearrangement links TRBV5-1 to TRBJ2-5; the match to TRBD2 covers 11 bases. Germline V gene lookup returns CDR1 SGHRS and CDR2 YFSETQ. With 4 bases clipped from V and 5 bases from J, the junction kept 4 bases outside the gene matches. This CDR3 has 14 amino acids.

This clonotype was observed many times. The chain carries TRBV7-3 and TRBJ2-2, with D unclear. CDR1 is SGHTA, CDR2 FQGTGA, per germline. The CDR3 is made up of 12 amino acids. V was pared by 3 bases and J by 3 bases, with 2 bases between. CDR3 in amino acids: CASSLDTGELFF. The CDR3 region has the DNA TGTGCCAGCAGCTTGGACACCGGGGAGCTGTTTTTT.

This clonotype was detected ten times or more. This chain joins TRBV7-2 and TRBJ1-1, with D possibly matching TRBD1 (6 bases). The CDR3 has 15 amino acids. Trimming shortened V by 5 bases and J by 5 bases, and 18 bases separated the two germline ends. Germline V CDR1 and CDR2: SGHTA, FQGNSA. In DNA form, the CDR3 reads TGTGCCAGCAGCAGAGACTGGGGGCAAGAAACTGAAGCTTTCTTT. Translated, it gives CASSRDWGQETEAFF.

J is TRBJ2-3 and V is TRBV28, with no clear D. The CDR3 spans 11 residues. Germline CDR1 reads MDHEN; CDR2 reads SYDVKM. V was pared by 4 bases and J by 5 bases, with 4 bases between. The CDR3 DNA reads TGTGCCAGCAGTTGGGTAGATACGCAGTATTTT. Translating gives CASSWVDTQYF.

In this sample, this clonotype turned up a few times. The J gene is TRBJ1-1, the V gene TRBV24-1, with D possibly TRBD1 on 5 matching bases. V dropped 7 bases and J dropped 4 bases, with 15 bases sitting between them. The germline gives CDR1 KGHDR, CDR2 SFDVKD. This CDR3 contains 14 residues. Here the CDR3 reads CATRGMGGGTEAFF. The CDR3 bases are TGTGCCACCAGGGGGATGGGGGGGGGCACTGAAGCTTTCTTT.

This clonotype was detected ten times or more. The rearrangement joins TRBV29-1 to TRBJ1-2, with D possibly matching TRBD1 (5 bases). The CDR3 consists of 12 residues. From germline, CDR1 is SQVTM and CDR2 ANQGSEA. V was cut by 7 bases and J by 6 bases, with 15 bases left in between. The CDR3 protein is CSDRDPFDGYTF. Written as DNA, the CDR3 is TGCAGCGACCGGGACCCTTTCGATGGCTACACCTTC.

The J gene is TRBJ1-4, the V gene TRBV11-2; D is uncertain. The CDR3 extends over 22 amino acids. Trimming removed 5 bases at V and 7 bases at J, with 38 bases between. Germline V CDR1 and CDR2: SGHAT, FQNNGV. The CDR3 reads CASSHIAFSVFARRGVSEKLFF. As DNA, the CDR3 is TGTGCCAGCAGCCACATTGCCTTTTCTGTGTTTGCCCGCCGGGGAGTGAGTGAAAAACTGTTTTTT.

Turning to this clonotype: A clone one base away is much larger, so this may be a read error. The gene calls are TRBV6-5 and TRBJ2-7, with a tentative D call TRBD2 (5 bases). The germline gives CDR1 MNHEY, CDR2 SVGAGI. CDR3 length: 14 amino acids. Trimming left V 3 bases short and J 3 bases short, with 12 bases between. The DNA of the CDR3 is TGTGCCAGCAGTTATGGACTTGCCGACTACGAGCAGTACTTC. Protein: CASSYGLADYEQYF.

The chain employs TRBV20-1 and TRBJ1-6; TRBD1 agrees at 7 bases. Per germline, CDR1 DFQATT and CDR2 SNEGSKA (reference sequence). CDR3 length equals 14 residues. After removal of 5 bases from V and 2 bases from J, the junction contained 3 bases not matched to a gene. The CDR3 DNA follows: TGCAGTGCTCAGGGACAGCCCTATAATTCACCCCTCCACTTT. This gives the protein CSAQGQPYNSPLHF.

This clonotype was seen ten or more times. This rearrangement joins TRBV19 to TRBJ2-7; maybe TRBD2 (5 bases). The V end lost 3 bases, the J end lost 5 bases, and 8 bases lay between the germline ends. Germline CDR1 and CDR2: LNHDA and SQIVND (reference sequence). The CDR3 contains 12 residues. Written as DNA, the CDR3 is TGTGCCAGTAGTATCTCGGGGAACGAGCAGTACTTC. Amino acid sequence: CASSISGNEQYF.

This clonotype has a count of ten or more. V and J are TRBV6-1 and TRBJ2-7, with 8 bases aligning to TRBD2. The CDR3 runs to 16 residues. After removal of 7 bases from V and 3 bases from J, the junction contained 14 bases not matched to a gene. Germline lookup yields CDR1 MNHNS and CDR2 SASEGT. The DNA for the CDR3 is TGTGCCAGCACCCCCGGGGGGGGGAGGACCCACTACGAGCAGTACTTC. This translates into CASTPGGGRTHYEQYF.

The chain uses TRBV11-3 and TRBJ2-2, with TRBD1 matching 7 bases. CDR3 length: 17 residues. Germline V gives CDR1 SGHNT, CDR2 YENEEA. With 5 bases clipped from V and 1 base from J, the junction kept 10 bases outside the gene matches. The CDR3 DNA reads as TGTGCCAGCAGCACATGGACAGGACAAAAGAACACCGGGGAGCTGTTTTTT. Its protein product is CASSTWTGQKNTGELFF.

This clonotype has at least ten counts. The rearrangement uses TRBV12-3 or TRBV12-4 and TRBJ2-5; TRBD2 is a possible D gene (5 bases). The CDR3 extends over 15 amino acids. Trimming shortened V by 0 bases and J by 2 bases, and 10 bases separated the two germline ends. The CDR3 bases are TGTGCCAGCAGTTTAGCGAGGGCAGCACAAGAGACCCAGTACTTC. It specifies CASSLARAAQETQYF.

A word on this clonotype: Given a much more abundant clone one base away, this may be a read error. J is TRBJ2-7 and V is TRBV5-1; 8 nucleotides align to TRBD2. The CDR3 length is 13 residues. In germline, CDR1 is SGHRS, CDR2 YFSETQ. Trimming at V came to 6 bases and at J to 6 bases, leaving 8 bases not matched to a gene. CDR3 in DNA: TGCGCCAGCAACGAGCGGGAGCAGGGCGAGCAGTACTTC. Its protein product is CASNEREQGEQYF.

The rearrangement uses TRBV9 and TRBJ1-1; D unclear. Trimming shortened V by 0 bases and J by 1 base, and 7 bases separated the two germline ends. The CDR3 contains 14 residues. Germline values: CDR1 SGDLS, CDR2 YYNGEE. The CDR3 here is CASSVVTGNTEAFF. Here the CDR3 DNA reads TGTGCCAGCAGCGTAGTCACCGGGAACACTGAAGCTTTCTTT.

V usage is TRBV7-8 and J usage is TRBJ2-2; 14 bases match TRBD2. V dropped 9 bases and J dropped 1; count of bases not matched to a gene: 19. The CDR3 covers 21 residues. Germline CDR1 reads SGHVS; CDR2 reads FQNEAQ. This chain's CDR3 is CASSPHRLAGGPGLNTGELFF. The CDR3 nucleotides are TGTGCCAGTAGCCCCCACAGACTAGCGGGAGGGCCGGGTTTGAACACCGGGGAGCTGTTTTTT. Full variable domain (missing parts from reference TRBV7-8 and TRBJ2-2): GAGVSQSPRYKVAKRGQDVALRCDPISGHVSLFWYQQALGQGPEFLTYFQNEAQLDKSGLPSDRFFAERPEGSVSTLKIQRTQQEDSAVYLCASSPHRLAGGPGLNTGELFFGEGSRLTVL.

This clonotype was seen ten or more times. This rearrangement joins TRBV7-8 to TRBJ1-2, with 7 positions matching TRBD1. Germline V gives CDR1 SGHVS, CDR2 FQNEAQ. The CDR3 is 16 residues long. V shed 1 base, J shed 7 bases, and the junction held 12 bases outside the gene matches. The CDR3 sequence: CASSLDTTGFGVGYTF. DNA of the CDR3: TGTGCCAGCAGCTTAGACACGACAGGGTTTGGGGTTGGCTACACCTTC.

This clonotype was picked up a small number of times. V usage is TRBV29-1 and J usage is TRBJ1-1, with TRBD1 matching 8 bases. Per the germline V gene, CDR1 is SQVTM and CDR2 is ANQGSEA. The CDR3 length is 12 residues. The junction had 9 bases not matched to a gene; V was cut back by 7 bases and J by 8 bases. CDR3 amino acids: CSARTGNFEAFF. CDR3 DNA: TGCAGCGCTCGGACAGGGAATTTCGAAGCTTTCTTT.

The chain's CDR3 is CASSLGGSGNTIYF. CDR3 nucleotide sequence: TGTGCCAGCAGTTTGGGGGGGTCTGGAAACACCATATATTTT. The chain recombines TRBV27 with TRBJ1-3, with D maybe TRBD1 (5 bases). Trimming shortened V by 3 bases and J by 1 base, and 7 bases separated the two germline ends. Germline V CDR1 and CDR2: MNHEY, SMNVEV (reference sequence). The CDR3 has 14 amino acids.

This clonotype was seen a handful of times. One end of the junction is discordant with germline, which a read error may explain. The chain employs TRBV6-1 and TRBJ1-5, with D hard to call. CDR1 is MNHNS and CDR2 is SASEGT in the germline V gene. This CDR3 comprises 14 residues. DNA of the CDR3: TGTACCAGCAGCCCGGGCGGAGGTTATCAGCCCCAGCATTTT. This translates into CTSSPGGGYQPQHF.

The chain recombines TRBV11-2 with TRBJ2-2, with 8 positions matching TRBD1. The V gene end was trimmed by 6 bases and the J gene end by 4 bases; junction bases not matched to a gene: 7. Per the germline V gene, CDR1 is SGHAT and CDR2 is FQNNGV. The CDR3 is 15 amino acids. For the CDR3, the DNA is TGTGCCAGCAGGCCCACAGGGGGGAGCACCGGGGAGCTGTTTTTT. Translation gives CASRPTGGSTGELFF.

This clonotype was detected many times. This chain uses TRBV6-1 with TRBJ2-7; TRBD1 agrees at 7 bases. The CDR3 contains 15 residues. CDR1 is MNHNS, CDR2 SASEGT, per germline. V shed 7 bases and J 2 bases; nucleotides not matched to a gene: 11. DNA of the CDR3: TGTGCCAGCACGGACCGGGACAGTGGAACCTACGAGCAGTACTTC. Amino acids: CASTDRDSGTYEQYF.

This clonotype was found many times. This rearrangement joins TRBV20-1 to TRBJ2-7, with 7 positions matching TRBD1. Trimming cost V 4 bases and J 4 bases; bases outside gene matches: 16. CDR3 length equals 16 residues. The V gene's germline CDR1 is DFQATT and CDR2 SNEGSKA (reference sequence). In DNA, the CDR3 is TGCAGTGCTATCTCCAGGGGGAAATCGTCCCTTTACGAGCAGTACTTC. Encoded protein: CSAISRGKSSLYEQYF.

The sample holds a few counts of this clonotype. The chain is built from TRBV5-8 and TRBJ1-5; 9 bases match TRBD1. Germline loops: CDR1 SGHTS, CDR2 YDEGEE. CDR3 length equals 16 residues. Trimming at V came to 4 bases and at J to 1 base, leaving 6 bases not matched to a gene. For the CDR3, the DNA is TGTGCCAGCAGCGGCCACAGGGGGCAAAGCAATCAGCCCCAGCATTTT. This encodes CASSGHRGQSNQPQHF.

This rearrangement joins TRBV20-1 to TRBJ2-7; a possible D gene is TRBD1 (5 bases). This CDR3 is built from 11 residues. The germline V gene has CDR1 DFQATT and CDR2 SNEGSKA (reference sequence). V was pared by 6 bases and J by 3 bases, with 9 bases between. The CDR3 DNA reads TGCAGTGCCGGCAGGGACTACGAGCAGTACTTC. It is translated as CSAGRDYEQYF.

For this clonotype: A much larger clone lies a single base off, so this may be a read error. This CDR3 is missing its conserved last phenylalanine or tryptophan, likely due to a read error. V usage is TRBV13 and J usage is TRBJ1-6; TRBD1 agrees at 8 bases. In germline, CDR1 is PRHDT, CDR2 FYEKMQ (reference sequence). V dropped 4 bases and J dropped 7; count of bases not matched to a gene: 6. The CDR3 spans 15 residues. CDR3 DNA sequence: TGTGCCAGCAGCTCCGGACAGGGACACAATTCACCCCTCCACTCT. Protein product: CASSSGQGHNSPLHS.